Listed here is a single TCR beta chain. No antigen is known for it. Per-nucleotide qualities are absent, and no much larger clonotype sits a single base away. These data are taken from a study of blood T cell repertoires in COVID-19 (dated by TCRdb to the early 2020s). About the full investigation: Collaborator samples came from the United States, Italy and Spain and covered acute and convalescent phases of COVID-19. The material from the prospective study consisted of cDNA or gDNA derived from T cells, B-cell-depleted T cells, or PBMCs. Subjects who had been exposed to COVID-19, were actively infected with it, or had recovered from it provided the deeply sampled blood TCRbeta repertoires that made up the dataset. A freely available public database, intended as a resource for researchers studying the immune response to SARS-CoV-2, is where the repertoires were released. The samples were drawn from two sources: the first 160 participants of the ongoing ImmuneRACE study, and approximately 1,300 subjects contributed by 6 global collaborators. A de-identified subject ID, COVID-19 status, age in years and sex were almost always included in the sample metadata. HLA class I and class II types, where available, came from metadata supplied by the sample provider rather than from assay-based typing. Here is what the overall study found, with its caveats: Clinical and demographic metadata were provided uncurated, with the amount varying by source and participant.

Whole blood was collected in K2EDTA tubes by collaborating institutions according to the institutions' own protocols. For TCRbeta analysis, collaborators shipped samples as frozen whole blood, isolated PBMCs, or DNA extracted from either of those sample types. TCRbeta CDR3 regions were amplified from genomic DNA by means of the immunoSEQ Assay, a bias-controlled multiplex PCR. The published analysis was carried out like this. Within the assay, amplification of reference gene primers was used to estimate how many nucleated cells each sample contained. To quantify the absolute abundance of each unique TCRbeta CDR3 rearrangement, sequence reads were collapsed and filtered. For each sample, productive Simpson clonality was calculated by taking the square root of Simpson's diversity index across productive rearrangements. Drawn from immuneACCESS, this table holds only the in-frame rearrangements with V and J called that TCRdb kept. Clones are partly lost; checked studies trace under half to an unresolved V gene and leave the rest unexplained. The V and J calls and clone size are taken from that table; D and trimming were inferred from the DNA. Counted in this sample were 50,000 to 60,000 clones; 89% of them appeared once. The ten largest clones represent more than 7% of the sample.

Inclusive of the bounding cysteine and phenylalanine, the CDR3 is 15 residues long. The kept DNA is CDR3 alone, 45 bases in frame from the first base. From a lookup of the germline V gene, CDR1 and CDR2 are MRHNA and SNTAGT. V ends up 6 bases short and J 6 bases short, with an unmatched junction base count of 9. The rearrangement joined TRBV6-4 to TRBJ2-1, with 9 bases in between that match TRBD2. The receptor was isolated from a man at least 80 years old with active or convalescent COVID-19. Sample: peripheral blood. The base sequence is TGTGCCAGCAGCGATAGCGGGAGTGTCCGCAATGAGCAGTTCTTC. The encoded protein is CASSDSGSVRNEQFF.